The 9 T cell receptor beta chains below all came from one sample that was sequenced in a study of OX40 agonist ivuxolimab in advanced cancers. TCRdb's copy holds only in-frame clones and misses some; the assay was immunoSEQ multiplex PCR. In the table there are 60,000 or so clones, 84% of which are singletons. Sample: CD4+ or CD8+ T cells sorted from blood, taken in a trial of the OX40 agonist ivuxolimab. These receptors were obtained from an adult with an advanced solid tumor such as melanoma, head and neck, liver or kidney cancer.

The rearrangement links TRBV7-9 to TRBJ1-2; D unresolved. The CDR3 runs to 11 residues. Germline-derived CDR1 and CDR2 are SEHNR and FQNEAQ (reference sequence). Deletions cut 7 bases from V and 6 bases from J, with 9 bases between. CDR3 nucleotide sequence: TGTGCCAGCATCGGACTCGATGGCTACACCTTC. Translating it yields CASIGLDGYTF.

Of note for this clone: The junction differs from germline at one of its ends, possibly a read error. This chain uses TRBV28 with TRBJ2-7; 9 nucleotides line up with TRBD1. This CDR3 spans 12 amino acids. Germline V CDR1 and CDR2: MDHEN, SYDVKM. CDR3 coding DNA: TGTGCCAGCAGTATACAATCCGGGACAGGGCACTTC. It encodes CASSIQSGTGHF.

This chain uses TRBV14 with TRBJ1-1, with D possibly TRBD1 on 5 matching bases. The CDR3 spans 16 residues. Trimming pared 1 base from V and 1 base from J, leaving 13 bases between. Germline V gene lookup returns CDR1 SGHDN and CDR2 FVKESK. CDR3 bases: TGTGCCAGCAGCCAAGGGGCGGGACCCTGGAACACTGAAGCTTTCTTT. Translating gives CASSQGAGPWNTEAFF.

Only one count was recorded for this clone. The rearrangement joins TRBV9 to TRBJ1-2, with a tentative D call TRBD1 (6 bases). The CDR3 totals 15 residues. Germline lookup yields CDR1 SGDLS and CDR2 YYNGEE. Trimming pared 1 base from V and 4 bases from J, leaving 14 bases between. This CDR3 is CASSVLGGAGYGYTF. The CDR3 region has the DNA TGTGCCAGCAGCGTATTAGGGGGGGCTGGCTATGGCTACACCTTC. The full variable domain, with the rest looked up from reference TRBV9 and TRBJ1-2, is DSGVTQTPKHLITATGQRVTLRCSPRSGDLSVYWYQQSLDQGLQFLIQYYNGEERAKGNILERFSAQQFPDLHSELNLSSLELGDSALYFCASSVLGGAGYGYTFGSGTRLTVV.

This rearrangement joins TRBV27 to TRBJ2-7; 7 bases are a match to TRBD1. The CDR3 runs to 15 residues. Germline assignment: CDR1 MNHEY and CDR2 SMNVEV (reference sequence). J lost 3 bases, V lost 3 bases, and 8 bases had no gene match. The CDR3, as DNA: TGTGCCAGCAGTTTTTCCAGGACAGGTGACTACGAGCAGTACTTC. Its protein is CASSFSRTGDYEQYF.

V and J are TRBV7-2 and TRBJ1-2, with 7 bases that match TRBD1. Germline V gene lookup returns CDR1 SGHTA and CDR2 FQGNSA. The CDR3 is made up of 15 amino acids. V was pared by 1 base and J by 4 bases, with 6 bases of the junction left unmatched. The CDR3 loop is CASSLEGTAVYGYTF. In nucleotides, the CDR3 is TGTGCCAGCAGCTTAGAAGGGACAGCTGTCTATGGCTACACCTTC.

V and J are TRBV2 and TRBJ2-2, with D possibly being TRBD2 (5 bases). Germline CDR1 is SNHLY and CDR2 is FYNNEI. V lost 6 bases to trimming and J lost 5 bases, with 10 bases between them. The CDR3 runs 13 residues. The DNA for the CDR3 is TGTGCCAGCAGCGAACTAGGAACCGGGGAGCTGTTTTTT. It yields the protein CASSELGTGELFF.

This sequence joins TRBV4-3 and TRBJ2-4; D could derive from TRBD1 or TRBD2 (5 bases each). Germline CDR1 reads LGHNA; CDR2 reads YSLEER. V dropped 6 bases and J dropped 8 bases, with 11 bases sitting between them. The CDR3 covers 12 residues. In DNA form, the CDR3 reads TGCGCCAGCAGTCCACTAGGGGACATTCAGTACTTC. Amino acid sequence: CASSPLGDIQYF.

Note on this clone: At one end the junction does not follow the germline gene, possibly because of a read error. The rearrangement joins TRBV6-6 to TRBJ2-1; D is perhaps TRBD1 (5 bases). CDR1 is MNHNY, CDR2 SVGAGI, per germline (reference sequence). This CDR3 is built from 13 residues. CDR3 amino acids: CASRPNLDIPEIF. CDR3 in DNA: TGTGCCAGCAGACCAAACTTGGACATACCCGAGATCTTC.